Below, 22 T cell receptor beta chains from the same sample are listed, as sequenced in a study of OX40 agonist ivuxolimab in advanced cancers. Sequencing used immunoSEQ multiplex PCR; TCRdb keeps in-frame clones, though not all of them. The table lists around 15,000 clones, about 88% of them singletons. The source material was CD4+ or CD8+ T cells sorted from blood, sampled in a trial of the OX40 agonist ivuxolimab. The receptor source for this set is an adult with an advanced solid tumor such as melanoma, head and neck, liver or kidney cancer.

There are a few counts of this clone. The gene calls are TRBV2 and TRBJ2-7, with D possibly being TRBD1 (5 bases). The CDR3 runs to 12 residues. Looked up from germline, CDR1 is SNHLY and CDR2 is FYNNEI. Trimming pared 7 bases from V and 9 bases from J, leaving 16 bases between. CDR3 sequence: CASMQGYGGQYF. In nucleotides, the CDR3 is TGTGCCAGCATGCAGGGTTACGGCGGGCAGTACTTC.

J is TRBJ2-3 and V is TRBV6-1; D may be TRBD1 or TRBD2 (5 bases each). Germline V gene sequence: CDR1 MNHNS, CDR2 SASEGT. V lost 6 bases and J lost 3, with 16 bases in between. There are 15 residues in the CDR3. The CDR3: CASRRGWSLTDTQYF. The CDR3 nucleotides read TGTGCCAGCAGGAGGGGTTGGAGTTTAACAGATACGCAGTATTTT.

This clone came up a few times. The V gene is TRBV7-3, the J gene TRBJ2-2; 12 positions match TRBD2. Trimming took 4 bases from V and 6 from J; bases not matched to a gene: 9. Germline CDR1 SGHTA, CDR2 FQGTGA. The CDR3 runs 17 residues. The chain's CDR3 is CASSSTSGSNPAGELFF. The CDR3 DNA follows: TGTGCCAGCAGCTCGACTAGCGGGAGCAATCCGGCCGGGGAGCTGTTTTTT. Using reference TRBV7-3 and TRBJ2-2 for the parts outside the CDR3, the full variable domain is GAGVSQTPSNKVTEKGKYVELRCDPISGHTALYWYRQSLGQGPEFLIYFQGTGAADDSGLPNDRFFAVRPEGSVSTLKIQRTERGDSAVYLCASSSTSGSNPAGELFFGEGSRLTVL.

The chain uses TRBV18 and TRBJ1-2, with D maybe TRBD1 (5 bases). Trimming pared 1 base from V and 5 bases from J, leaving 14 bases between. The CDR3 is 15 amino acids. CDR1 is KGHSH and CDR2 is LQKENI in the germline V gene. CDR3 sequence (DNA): TGTGCCAGCTCACCACAAGGGACCGATCTTTATGGCTACACCTTC. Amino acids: CASSPQGTDLYGYTF.

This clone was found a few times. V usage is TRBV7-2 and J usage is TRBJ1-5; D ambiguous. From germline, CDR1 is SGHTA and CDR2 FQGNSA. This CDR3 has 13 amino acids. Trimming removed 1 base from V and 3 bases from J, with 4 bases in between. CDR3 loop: CASSLGDNQPQHF. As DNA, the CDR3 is TGTGCCAGCAGCTTAGGAGACAATCAGCCCCAGCATTTT.

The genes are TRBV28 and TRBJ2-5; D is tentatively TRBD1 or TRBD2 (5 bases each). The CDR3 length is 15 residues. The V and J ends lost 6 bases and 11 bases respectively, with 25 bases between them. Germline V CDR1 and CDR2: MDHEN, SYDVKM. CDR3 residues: CASSPPGLVAEEQYF. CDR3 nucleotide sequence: TGTGCCAGCAGCCCCCCGGGGCTAGTCGCTGAGGAGCAGTACTTC.

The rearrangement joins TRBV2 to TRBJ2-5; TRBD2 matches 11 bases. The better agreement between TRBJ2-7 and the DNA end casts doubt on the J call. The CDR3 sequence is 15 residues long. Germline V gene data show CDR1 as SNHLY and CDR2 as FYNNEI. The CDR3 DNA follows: TGTGCCAGCAGTGGGCCGGGACTAGCGGTCTACGAGCAGTACTTC. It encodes CASSGPGLAVYEQYF.

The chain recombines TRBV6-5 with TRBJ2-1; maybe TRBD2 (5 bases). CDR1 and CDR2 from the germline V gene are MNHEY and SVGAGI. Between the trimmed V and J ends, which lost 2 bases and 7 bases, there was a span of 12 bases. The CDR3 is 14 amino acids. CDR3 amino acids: CASSYAASGNEQFF. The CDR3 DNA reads TGTGCCAGCAGTTACGCGGCCTCGGGGAATGAGCAGTTCTTC.

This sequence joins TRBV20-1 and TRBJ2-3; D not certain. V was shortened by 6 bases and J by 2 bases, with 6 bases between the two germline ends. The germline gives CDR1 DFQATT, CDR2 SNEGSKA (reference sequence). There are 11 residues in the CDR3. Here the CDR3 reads CSAPDTDTQYF. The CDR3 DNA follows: TGCAGTGCCCCAGACACAGATACGCAGTATTTT.

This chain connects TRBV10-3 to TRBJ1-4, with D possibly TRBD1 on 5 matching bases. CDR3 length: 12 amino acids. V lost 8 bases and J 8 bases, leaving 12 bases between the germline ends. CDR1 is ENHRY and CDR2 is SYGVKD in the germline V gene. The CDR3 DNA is TGTGCCATCGGGGCCAGTGAGGAAAAACTGTTTTTT. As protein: CAIGASEEKLFF.

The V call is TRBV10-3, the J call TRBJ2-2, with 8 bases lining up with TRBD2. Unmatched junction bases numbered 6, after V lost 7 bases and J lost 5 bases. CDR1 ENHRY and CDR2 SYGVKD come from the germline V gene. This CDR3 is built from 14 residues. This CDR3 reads CAIKAGGVTGELFF. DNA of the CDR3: TGTGCCATCAAGGCGGGAGGTGTGACCGGGGAGCTGTTTTTT.

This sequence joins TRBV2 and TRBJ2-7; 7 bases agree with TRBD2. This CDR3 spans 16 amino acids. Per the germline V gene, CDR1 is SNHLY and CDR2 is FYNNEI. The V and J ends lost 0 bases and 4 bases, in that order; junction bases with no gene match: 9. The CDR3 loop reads CASSEALFGTTYEQYF. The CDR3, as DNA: TGTGCCAGCAGTGAAGCGCTTTTCGGGACTACTTACGAGCAGTACTTC. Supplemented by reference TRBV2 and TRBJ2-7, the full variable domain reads EPEVTQTPSHQVTQMGQEVILRCVPISNHLYFYWYRQILGQKVEFLVSFYNNEISEKSEIFDDQFSVERPDGSNFTLKIRSTKLEDSAMYFCASSEALFGTTYEQYFGPGTRLTVT.

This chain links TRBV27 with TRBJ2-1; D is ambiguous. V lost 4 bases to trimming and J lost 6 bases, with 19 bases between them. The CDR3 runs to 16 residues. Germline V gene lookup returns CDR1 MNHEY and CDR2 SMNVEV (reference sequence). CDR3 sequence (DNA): TGTGCCAGCAGTTCCCTCATCTACGGAGCCCCCAATGAGCAGTTCTTC. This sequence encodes CASSSLIYGAPNEQFF.

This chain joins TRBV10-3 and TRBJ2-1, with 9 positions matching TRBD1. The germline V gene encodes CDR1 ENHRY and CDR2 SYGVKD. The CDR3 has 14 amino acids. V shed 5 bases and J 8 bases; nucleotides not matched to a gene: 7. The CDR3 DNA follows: TGTGCCATCAGTCCTGGGACAGGGACTCATGAGCAGTTCTTC. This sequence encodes CAISPGTGTHEQFF.

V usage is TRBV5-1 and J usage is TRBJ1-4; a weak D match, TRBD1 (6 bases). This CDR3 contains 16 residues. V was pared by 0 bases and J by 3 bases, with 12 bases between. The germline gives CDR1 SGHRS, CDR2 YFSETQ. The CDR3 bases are TGCGCCAGCAGCTTGGCTGGGGGCGCAGCTAATGAAAAACTGTTTTTT. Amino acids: CASSLAGGAANEKLFF.

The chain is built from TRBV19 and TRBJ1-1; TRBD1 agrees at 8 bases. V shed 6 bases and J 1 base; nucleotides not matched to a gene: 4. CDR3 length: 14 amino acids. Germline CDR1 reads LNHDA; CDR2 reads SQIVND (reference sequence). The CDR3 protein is CASRQGAANTEAFF. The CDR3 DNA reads TGTGCCAGTAGGCAGGGGGCAGCGAACACTGAAGCTTTCTTT.

The CDR3 is CASGPLGASYNEQFF. For the CDR3, the DNA is TGTGCTAGTGGCCCCCTAGGGGCCTCCTACAATGAGCAGTTCTTC. V and J are TRBV12-5 and TRBJ2-1; TRBD1 might be the D (5 bases). The CDR3 loop spans 15 amino acids. Trimming took 6 bases from V and 0 from J, leaving 12 bases between them. Germline V lookup: CDR1 LGHNT, CDR2 FRNRAP.

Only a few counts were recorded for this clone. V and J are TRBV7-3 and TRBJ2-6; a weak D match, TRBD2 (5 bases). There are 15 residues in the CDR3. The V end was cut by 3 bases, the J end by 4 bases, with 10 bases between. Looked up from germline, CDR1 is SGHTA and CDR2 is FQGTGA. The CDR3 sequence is CASSFITGGANVLTF. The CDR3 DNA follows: TGTGCCAGCAGCTTTATTACGGGAGGGGCCAACGTCCTGACTTTC.

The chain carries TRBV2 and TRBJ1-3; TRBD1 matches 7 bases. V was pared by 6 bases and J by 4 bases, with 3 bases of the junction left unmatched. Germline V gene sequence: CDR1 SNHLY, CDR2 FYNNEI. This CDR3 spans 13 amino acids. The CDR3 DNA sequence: TGTGCCAGCAGACCGGGACAGGGAAACACCATATATTTT. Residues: CASRPGQGNTIYF.

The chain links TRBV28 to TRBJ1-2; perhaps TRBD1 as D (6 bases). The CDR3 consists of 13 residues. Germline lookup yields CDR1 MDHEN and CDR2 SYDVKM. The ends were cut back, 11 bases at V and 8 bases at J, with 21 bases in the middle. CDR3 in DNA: TGTGCCCATGGTATGGCAGGGGCAGAGGGCTACACCTTC. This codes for CAHGMAGAEGYTF.

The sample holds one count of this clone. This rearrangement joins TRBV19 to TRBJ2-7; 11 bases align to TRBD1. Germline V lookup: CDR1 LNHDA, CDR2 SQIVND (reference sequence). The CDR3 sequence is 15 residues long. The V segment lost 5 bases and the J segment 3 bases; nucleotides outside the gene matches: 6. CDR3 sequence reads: CASSGPGTGGYEQYF. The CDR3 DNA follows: TGTGCCAGTAGTGGGCCCGGGACAGGGGGCTACGAGCAGTACTTC.

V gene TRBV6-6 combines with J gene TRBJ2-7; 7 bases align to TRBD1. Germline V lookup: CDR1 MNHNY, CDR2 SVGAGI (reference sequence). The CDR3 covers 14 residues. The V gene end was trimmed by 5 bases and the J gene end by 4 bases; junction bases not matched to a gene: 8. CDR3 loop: CASSDRQGGYEQYF. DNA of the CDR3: TGTGCCAGCAGTGACAGACAGGGCGGGTACGAGCAGTACTTC.